This T cell receptor (beta chain) was documented in a study of blood T cell repertoires in COVID-19. In the source study's methods: Amplified reference gene primers provided the basis for estimating nucleated cell counts. This table comes from immunoSEQ multiplex PCR, and its TCRdb copy is limited to in-frame clones, with some not included. Clone size and the V and J calls come from that table; the DNA yielded D and trimming. The sample has 250,000 or so clones; over 80% are singletons. Participant ages covered about 18 to 100 years across approximately 25 US areas. In assigning cohorts, the study relied on participant-reported clinical history. V was cut by 4 bases and J by 2 bases, with 7 bases left in between. Germline V gene sequence: CDR1 MNHEY, CDR2 SMNVEV (reference sequence). CDR3 size: 13 residues.

Sequencing used PBMCs or T cells enriched from blood (not recorded which). This chain links TRBV27 with TRBJ2-3; no reliable D call. The receptor comes from a man over 45 who had been exposed to COVID-19. CDR3 in DNA: TGTGCCAGCAGTTCGCCCTACACAGATACGCAGTATTTT. It specifies CASSSPYTDTQYF.